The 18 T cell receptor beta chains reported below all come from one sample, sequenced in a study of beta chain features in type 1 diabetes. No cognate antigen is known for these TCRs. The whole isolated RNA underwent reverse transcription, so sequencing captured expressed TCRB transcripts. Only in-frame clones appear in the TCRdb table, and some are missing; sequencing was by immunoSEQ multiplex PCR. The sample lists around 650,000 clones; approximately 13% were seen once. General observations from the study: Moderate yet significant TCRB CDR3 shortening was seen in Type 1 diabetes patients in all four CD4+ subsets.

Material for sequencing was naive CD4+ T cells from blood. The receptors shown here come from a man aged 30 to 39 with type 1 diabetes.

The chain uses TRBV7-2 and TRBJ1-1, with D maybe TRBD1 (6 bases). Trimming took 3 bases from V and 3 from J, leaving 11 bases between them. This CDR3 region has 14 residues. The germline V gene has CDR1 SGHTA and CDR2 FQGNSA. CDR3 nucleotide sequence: TGTGCCAGCAGCTTTAGTTGGGGGCACACTGAAGCTTTCTTT. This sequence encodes CASSFSWGHTEAFF.

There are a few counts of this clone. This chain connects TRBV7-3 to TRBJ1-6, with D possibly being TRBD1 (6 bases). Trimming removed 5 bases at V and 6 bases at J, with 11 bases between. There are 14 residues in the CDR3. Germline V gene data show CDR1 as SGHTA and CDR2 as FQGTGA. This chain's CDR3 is CASSTGTLNSPLHF. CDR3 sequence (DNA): TGTGCCAGCAGCACAGGGACTCTTAATTCACCCCTCCACTTT.

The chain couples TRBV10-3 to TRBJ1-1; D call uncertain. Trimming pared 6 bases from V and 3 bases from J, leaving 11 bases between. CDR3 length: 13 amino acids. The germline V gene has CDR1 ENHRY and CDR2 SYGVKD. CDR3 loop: CAIRGGSDTEAFF. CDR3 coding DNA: TGTGCCATCAGGGGAGGGTCGGACACTGAAGCTTTCTTT.

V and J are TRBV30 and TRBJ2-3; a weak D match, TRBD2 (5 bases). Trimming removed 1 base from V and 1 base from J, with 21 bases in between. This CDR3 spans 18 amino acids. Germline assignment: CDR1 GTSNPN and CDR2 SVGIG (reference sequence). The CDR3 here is CAWSGLPSGLRGTDTQYF. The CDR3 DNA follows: TGTGCCTGGAGTGGACTTCCTTCCGGACTCCGGGGCACAGATACGCAGTATTTT.

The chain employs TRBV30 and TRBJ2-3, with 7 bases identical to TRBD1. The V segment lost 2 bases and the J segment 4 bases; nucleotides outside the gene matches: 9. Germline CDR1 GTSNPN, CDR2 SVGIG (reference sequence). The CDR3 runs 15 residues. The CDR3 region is CAWSSAGTVADTQYF. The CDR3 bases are TGTGCCTGGAGTTCAGCCGGGACAGTCGCAGATACGCAGTATTTT.

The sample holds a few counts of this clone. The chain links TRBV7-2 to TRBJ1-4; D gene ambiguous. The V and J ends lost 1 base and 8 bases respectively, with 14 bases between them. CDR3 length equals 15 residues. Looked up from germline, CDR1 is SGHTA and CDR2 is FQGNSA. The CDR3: CASSLDQWSREKLFF. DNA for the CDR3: TGTGCCAGCAGCTTAGATCAGTGGTCGAGGGAAAAACTGTTTTTT.

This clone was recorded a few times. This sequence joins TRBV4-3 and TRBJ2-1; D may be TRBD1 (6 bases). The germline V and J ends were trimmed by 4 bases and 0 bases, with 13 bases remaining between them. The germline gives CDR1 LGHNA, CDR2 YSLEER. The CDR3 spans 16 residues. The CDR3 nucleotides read TGCGCCAGCAGCCGGGCAGGGACAAGCTCCTACAATGAGCAGTTCTTC. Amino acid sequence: CASSRAGTSSYNEQFF.

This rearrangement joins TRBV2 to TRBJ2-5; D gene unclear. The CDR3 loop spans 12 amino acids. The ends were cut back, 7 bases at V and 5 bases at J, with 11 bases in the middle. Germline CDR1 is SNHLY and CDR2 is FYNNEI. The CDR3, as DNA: TGTGCCAGCACCCCTGAAGTGGAGACCCAGTACTTC. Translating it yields CASTPEVETQYF.

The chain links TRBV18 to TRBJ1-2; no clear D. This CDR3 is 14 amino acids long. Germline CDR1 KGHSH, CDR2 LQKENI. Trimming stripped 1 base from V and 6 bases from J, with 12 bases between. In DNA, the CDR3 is TGTGCCAGCTCACCACGTAGGGAGCAGGATGGCTACACCTTC. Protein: CASSPRREQDGYTF.

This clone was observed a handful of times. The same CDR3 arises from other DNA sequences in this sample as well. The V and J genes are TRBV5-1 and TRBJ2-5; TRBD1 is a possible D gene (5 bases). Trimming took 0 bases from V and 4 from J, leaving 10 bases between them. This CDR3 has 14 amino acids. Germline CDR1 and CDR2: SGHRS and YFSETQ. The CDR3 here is CASSLEGSGETQYF. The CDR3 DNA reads TGCGCCAGCAGCTTGGAGGGGTCAGGAGAGACCCAGTACTTC.

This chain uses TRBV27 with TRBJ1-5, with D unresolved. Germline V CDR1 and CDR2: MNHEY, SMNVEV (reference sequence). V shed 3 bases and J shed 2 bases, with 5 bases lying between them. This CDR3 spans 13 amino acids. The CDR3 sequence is CASSLRRNQPQHF. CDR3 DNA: TGTGCCAGCAGTTTGAGACGCAATCAGCCCCAGCATTTT.

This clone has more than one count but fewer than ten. The CDR3 sequence: CASSPYTSPGGARKTQYF. DNA of the CDR3: TGTGCCAGCAGCCCGTACACCTCCCCCGGGGGGGCCCGAAAGACCCAGTACTTC. The chain carries TRBV7-2 and TRBJ2-5; TRBD2 matches at 8 bases. This CDR3 is built from 18 residues. Per germline, CDR1 SGHTA and CDR2 FQGNSA. The J segment lost 6 bases and the V segment lost 5 bases, leaving 20 bases of the junction unmatched. The whole variable domain, remainder taken from reference TRBV7-2 and TRBJ2-5, is GAGVSQSPSNKVTEKGKDVELRCDPISGHTALYWYRQSLGQGLEFLIYFQGNSAPDKSGLPSDRFSAERTGGSVSTLTIQRTQQEDSAVYLCASSPYTSPGGARKTQYFGPGTRLLVL.

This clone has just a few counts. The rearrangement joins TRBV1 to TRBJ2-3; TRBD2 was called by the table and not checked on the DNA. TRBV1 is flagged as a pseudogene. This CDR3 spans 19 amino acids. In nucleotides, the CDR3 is TGCACCAGCAGCCAAGATCGATCCGGACTAGCGGGGACCACAGATACGCAGTATTTT. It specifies CTSSQDRSGLAGTTDTQYF.

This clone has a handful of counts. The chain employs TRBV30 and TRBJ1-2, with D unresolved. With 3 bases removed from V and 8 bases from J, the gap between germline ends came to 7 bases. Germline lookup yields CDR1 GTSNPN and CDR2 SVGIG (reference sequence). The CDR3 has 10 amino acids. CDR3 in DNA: TGTGCCTGGAGCCACGGCGGCTACACCTTC. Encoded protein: CAWSHGGYTF.

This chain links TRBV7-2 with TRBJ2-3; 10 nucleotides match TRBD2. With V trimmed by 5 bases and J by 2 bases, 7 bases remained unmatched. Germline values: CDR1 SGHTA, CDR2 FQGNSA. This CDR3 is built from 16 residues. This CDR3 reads CASSVNSGGTTDTQYF. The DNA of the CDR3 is TGTGCCAGCAGCGTCAATAGCGGGGGGACCACAGATACGCAGTATTTT.

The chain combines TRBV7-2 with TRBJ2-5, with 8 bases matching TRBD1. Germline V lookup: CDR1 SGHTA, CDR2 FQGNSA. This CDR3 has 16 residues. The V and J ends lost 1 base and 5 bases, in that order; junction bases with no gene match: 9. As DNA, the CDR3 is TGTGCCAGCAGCTTAGTTGCAGGGACAGGCGGCGAGACCCAGTACTTC. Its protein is CASSLVAGTGGETQYF.

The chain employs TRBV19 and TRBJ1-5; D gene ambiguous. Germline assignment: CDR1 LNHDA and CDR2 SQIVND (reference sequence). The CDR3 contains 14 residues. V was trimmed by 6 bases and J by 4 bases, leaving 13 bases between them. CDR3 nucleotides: TGTGCCAGTAGGGCCCGGACTGGGAATCAGCCCCAGCATTTT. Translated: CASRARTGNQPQHF.

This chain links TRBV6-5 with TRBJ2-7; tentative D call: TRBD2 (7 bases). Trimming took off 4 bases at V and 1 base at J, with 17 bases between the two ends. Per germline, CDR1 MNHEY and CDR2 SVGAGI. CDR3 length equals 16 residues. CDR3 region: CASSSSGAGESYEQYF. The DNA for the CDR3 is TGTGCCAGCAGTTCCTCGGGGGCGGGGGAATCCTACGAGCAGTACTTC.